These 9 T cell receptor beta chains were all obtained from the same sample, sequenced in a study of blood T cell repertoires in COVID-19. The method was immunoSEQ multiplex PCR; TCRdb's version includes in-frame clones alone and lacks a portion of them. There are a few hundred thousand clones in the sample; 70% to 90% occur only once, and 1.4% lies in the top ten. The sequenced material came from PBMCs or T cells enriched from blood (not recorded which). These receptors originate from a woman between 18 and 30 years old who had been exposed to COVID-19.

Of note for this clone: Sequence at one end of the junction differs from germline and may be a read error. CDR3 in DNA: TGTGCCAGCAGCCTGACTAGCGGGAGGGCCTCCCACGAGCAGTACTTC. Encoded protein: CASSLTSGRASHEQYF. The rearrangement uses TRBV9 and TRBJ2-7; TRBD2 aligns across 14 bases. Germline V gene sequence: CDR1 SGDLS, CDR2 YYNGEE. This CDR3 contains 16 residues.

The chain uses TRBV7-9 and TRBJ2-7; 7 bases match TRBD2. The germline gives CDR1 SEHNR, CDR2 FQNEAQ (reference sequence). V dropped 1 base and J dropped 0; count of bases not matched to a gene: 3. The CDR3 runs 15 residues. The CDR3 region has the DNA TGTGCCAGCAGCTTAGGACTAGCTAGCTCCTACGAGCAGTACTTC. This gives the protein CASSLGLASSYEQYF. Full variable domain (rest looked up from reference TRBV7-9 and TRBJ2-7): DTGVSQNPRHKITKRGQNVTFRCDPISEHNRLYWYRQTLGQGPEFLTYFQNEAQLEKSRLLSDRFSAERPKGSFSTLEIQRTEQGDSAMYLCASSLGLASSYEQYFGPGTRLTVT.

This chain joins TRBV28 and TRBJ2-7; 7 bases fit TRBD1. Unmatched junction bases numbered 13, after V lost 6 bases and J lost 5 bases. Germline values: CDR1 MDHEN, CDR2 SYDVKM. This CDR3 has 15 amino acids. DNA of the CDR3: TGTGCCAGCAGAACAAGACAGGGTCCTATCCACGAGCAGTACTTC. Encoded protein: CASRTRQGPIHEQYF.

This chain connects TRBV7-9 to TRBJ2-3; D perhaps matches TRBD2 (5 bases). The CDR3 spans 17 residues. V dropped 3 bases and J dropped 1 base, with 17 bases sitting between them. Germline values: CDR1 SEHNR, CDR2 FQNEAQ (reference sequence). The CDR3, as DNA: TGTGCCAGCAGCTTTAACCCCTCTAGCTCCGGCACAGATACGCAGTATTTT. This encodes CASSFNPSSSGTDTQYF.

The chain uses TRBV15 and TRBJ2-1; no clear D. Germline assignment: CDR1 LNHNV and CDR2 YYDKDF (reference sequence). Deletions cut 1 base from V and 9 bases from J, with 19 bases between. The CDR3 runs to 16 residues. DNA of the CDR3: TGTGCCACCAGCAGAGGTCTGACTCTAGGCCTGGGTGAGCAGTTCTTC. Residues: CATSRGLTLGLGEQFF.

The chain carries TRBV9 and TRBJ2-1; the D gene is possibly TRBD2 (6 bases). V was trimmed by 4 bases and J by 7 bases, leaving 36 bases between them. Germline CDR1 and CDR2: SGDLS and YYNGEE. This CDR3 region has 21 residues. The CDR3 region is CASSRRRDSSPLDPARNEQFF. CDR3 DNA sequence: TGTGCCAGCAGCCGGAGGCGGGACTCCTCCCCACTCGATCCCGCAAGAAATGAGCAGTTCTTC.

The rearrangement links TRBV28 to TRBJ1-2; D might be TRBD1 (5 bases). The CDR3 runs to 17 residues. V shed 1 base and J shed 2 bases, with 17 bases lying between them. Germline V lookup: CDR1 MDHEN, CDR2 SYDVKM. The CDR3 sequence: CASSLYRVWGENYGYTF. CDR3 bases: TGTGCCAGCAGTTTATACCGGGTTTGGGGGGAGAACTATGGCTACACCTTC.

V is TRBV6-1 and J is TRBJ2-5; D remains ambiguous. V lost 6 bases, J lost 5 bases, and 7 bases lay in between. Germline CDR1 and CDR2: MNHNS and SASEGT. The CDR3 contains 11 residues. The CDR3 region is CASSFSETQYF. As DNA, the CDR3 is TGTGCCAGCAGCTTCTCCGAGACCCAGTACTTC.

The V and J genes are TRBV4-3 and TRBJ1-1; D not resolved. Germline values: CDR1 LGHNA, CDR2 YSLEER. V dropped 6 bases and J dropped 0 bases, with 8 bases sitting between them. The CDR3 is 13 amino acids. The CDR3 bases are TGCGCCAGCAGGGCGGCCTTGAACACTGAAGCTTTCTTT. It codes for CASRAALNTEAFF.